Following are 25 T cell receptor beta chains from one sample sequenced in a study of response to subunit inactivated influenza vaccine. TCRdb called the RT-PCR reads again in MiXCR, with one record for every CDR3 protein. The data show 450,000 to 600,000 distinct CDR3 sequences, with approximately 16% seen just once and around 3% held by the top ten. The source material was CD4+ T cells sorted from PBMCs, sampled 23 to 25 months after vaccination. These receptors were collected from a man between 50 and 70 years old who received an inactivated influenza vaccine.

In its sample, this clonotype was seen a few times. The rearrangement links TRBV27 to TRBJ2-2; 8 positions agree with TRBD2. Per the germline V gene, CDR1 is MNHEY and CDR2 is SMNVEV (reference sequence). The CDR3 runs to 16 residues. V was clipped by 5 bases and J by 5 bases; unmatched bases: 10. The CDR3, as DNA: TGTGCCAGCAGTCGTTTCCGGGGGGGCCTTACCGGGGAGCTGTTTTTT. Amino acid sequence: CASSRFRGGLTGELFF.

This clonotype was counted ten times or more. V and J are TRBV29-1 and TRBJ1-2, with TRBD1 matching over 10 bases. The junction had 6 bases not matched to a gene; V was cut back by 6 bases and J by 5 bases. The CDR3 is made up of 13 amino acids. Germline V gene data show CDR1 as SQVTM and CDR2 as ANQGSEA. The CDR3: CSVRDRGGYGYTF. The CDR3 DNA sequence: TGCAGCGTCAGGGACAGGGGTGGATATGGCTACACCTTC.

This clonotype was recorded a few times. The genes are TRBV11-2 and TRBJ2-1; D unclear. Germline loops: CDR1 SGHAT, CDR2 FQNNGV. This CDR3 region has 11 residues. V lost 5 bases to trimming and J lost 8 bases, with 7 bases between them. The CDR3 DNA reads as TGTGCCAGCAGCCCAGAGTATGAGCAGTTCTTC. Translating it yields CASSPEYEQFF.

This clonotype was seen only a few times. V and J are TRBV12-3 or TRBV12-4 and TRBJ2-1; 12 nucleotides match TRBD2. Trimming removed 6 bases from V and 9 bases from J; junction bases left unmatched: 15. The CDR3 contains 17 residues. CDR3 protein: CASSPPPSGRAPGEQFF. CDR3 coding DNA: TGTGCCAGCAGCCCCCCCCCTAGCGGGAGGGCCCCCGGTGAGCAGTTCTTC.

In this sample, this clonotype turned up many times. The J gene is TRBJ2-7, the V gene TRBV6-2 or TRBV6-3; D not certain. The germline gives CDR1 MNHEY, CDR2 SVGEGT. Trimming removed 7 bases from V and 0 bases from J, with 13 bases in between. This CDR3 spans 14 amino acids. In DNA, the CDR3 is TGTGCCAGCACCCCAGAGACTGCCTCCTACGAGCAGTACTTC. It encodes CASTPETASYEQYF.

The chain carries TRBV4-2 and TRBJ2-7; D possibly uses TRBD1 or TRBD2 (5 bases each). CDR1 and CDR2 (germline): LGHNA, YNFKEQ. V lost 1 base to trimming and J lost 5 bases, with 12 bases between them. The CDR3 consists of 14 residues. The CDR3 region is CASSQGGTADEQYF. Written as DNA, the CDR3 is TGTGCCAGCAGCCAAGGTGGGACGGCTGACGAGCAGTACTTC.

This clonotype appeared a few times. The chain employs TRBV20-1 and TRBJ2-2, with TRBD1 matching 7 bases. Germline assignment: CDR1 DFQATT and CDR2 SNEGSKA (reference sequence). The CDR3 has 14 amino acids. J gave up 7 bases and V 4 bases, and 9 bases lay outside the gene matches. The CDR3 coding sequence is TGCAGTGCTACCAAGACAGGGCTCATCGGGGAGCTGTTTTTT. This codes for CSATKTGLIGELFF.

This clonotype was seen many times. This chain connects TRBV27 to TRBJ2-7, with 9 bases fitting TRBD1. Unmatched junction bases numbered 8, after V lost 2 bases and J lost 6 bases. CDR1 is MNHEY and CDR2 is SMNVEV in the germline V gene (reference sequence). This CDR3 contains 15 residues. CDR3 residues: CASSLHPGTGTEQYF. In DNA, the CDR3 is TGTGCCAGCAGTTTACACCCCGGGACAGGGACCGAGCAGTACTTC.

This clonotype was found a few times. The J gene is TRBJ2-3, the V gene TRBV20-1, with 9 bases fitting TRBD1. J gave up 4 bases and V 3 bases, and 5 bases lay outside the gene matches. Germline-derived CDR1 and CDR2 are DFQATT and SNEGSKA (reference sequence). This CDR3 spans 14 amino acids. The CDR3 nucleotides read TGCAGTGCTAGGGACAGGGGTTACGCAGATACGCAGTATTTT. Amino acid sequence: CSARDRGYADTQYF.

V gene TRBV20-1 combines with J gene TRBJ1-1, with D maybe TRBD1 (5 bases). Trimming removed 4 bases from V and 2 bases from J, with 11 bases in between. CDR3 size: 13 residues. CDR1 is DFQATT, CDR2 SNEGSKA, per germline (reference sequence). The DNA for the CDR3 is TGCAGTGCTATGGGGACTATTAACACTGAAGCTTTCTTT. Encoded protein: CSAMGTINTEAFF.

This clonotype has a handful of counts. The chain combines TRBV2 with TRBJ1-2; D is possibly TRBD1 (6 bases). The CDR3 totals 12 residues. Per the germline V gene, CDR1 is SNHLY and CDR2 is FYNNEI. Trimming took 4 bases from V and 13 from J, leaving 16 bases between them. The CDR3 protein is CASSGLQGGGTF. CDR3 sequence (DNA): TGTGCCAGCAGTGGTTTACAGGGAGGTGGCACCTTC.

This sequence joins TRBV24-1 and TRBJ2-5; D perhaps matches TRBD2 (7 bases). The V end lost 1 base, the J end lost 5 bases, and 13 bases lay between the germline ends. This CDR3 spans 15 amino acids. Germline CDR1 KGHDR, CDR2 SFDVKD. CDR3 loop: CATSDFRGGGETQYF. As DNA, the CDR3 is TGTGCCACCAGTGATTTCCGCGGGGGCGGTGAGACCCAGTACTTC.

A few counts support this clonotype. The chain links TRBV21-1 to TRBJ1-5; TRBD1 is the table's D call, not checked against the DNA. TRBV21-1 is termed a pseudogene. This CDR3 region has 17 residues. CDR3 coding DNA: TGTGCCAGCAGCAAGGGGTTGAGGGGAAAGGGCAATCAGCCCCAGCATTTT. Its translation: CASSKGLRGKGNQPQHF.

The chain couples TRBV6-5 to TRBJ2-3, with 7 bases identical to TRBD2. V was clipped by 0 bases and J by 2 bases; unmatched bases: 5. Germline V lookup: CDR1 MNHEY, CDR2 SVGAGI. The CDR3 length is 16 residues. The CDR3 here is CASSYSKREFTDTQYF. DNA for the CDR3: TGTGCCAGCAGTTACTCTAAGCGGGAATTCACAGATACGCAGTATTTT.

The sample holds many counts of this clonotype. The V call is TRBV5-5, the J call TRBJ2-3, with TRBD2 identical over 12 bases. CDR3 length equals 16 residues. Germline assignment: CDR1 SGHKS and CDR2 YYEKEE (reference sequence). V lost 6 bases, J lost 4 bases, and 9 bases stayed unmatched. CDR3 sequence: CASIFLAGGPADTQYF. CDR3 bases: TGTGCCAGCATCTTTCTAGCGGGAGGGCCCGCAGATACGCAGTATTTT.

The rearrangement uses TRBV11-2 and TRBJ2-2, with D uncertain. CDR1 and CDR2 (germline): SGHAT, FQNNGV. V lost 5 bases and J lost 6, with 13 bases in between. This CDR3 is 14 amino acids long. This CDR3 reads CASSELPTAGELFF. CDR3 sequence (DNA): TGTGCCAGCAGCGAATTACCGACGGCCGGGGAGCTGTTTTTT.

There are a few counts of this clonotype. The gene calls are TRBV2 and TRBJ1-2; tentatively, D is TRBD1 (6 bases). Germline lookup yields CDR1 SNHLY and CDR2 FYNNEI. This CDR3 is built from 14 residues. The V gene lost 6 bases and the J gene lost 0 bases, with 11 bases spanning the gap. The CDR3 spells CASRRQDANYGYTF. The DNA of the CDR3 is TGTGCCAGCAGGCGACAGGACGCTAACTATGGCTACACCTTC.

The chain uses TRBV5-1 and TRBJ1-1, with TRBD1 as a possible D gene (6 bases). Trimming removed 2 bases from V and 3 bases from J, with 11 bases in between. This CDR3 contains 14 residues. In germline, CDR1 is SGHRS, CDR2 YFSETQ. The CDR3 region is CASSFWQGHTEAFF. The CDR3 nucleotides are TGCGCCAGCAGCTTTTGGCAGGGGCACACTGAAGCTTTCTTT.

This clonotype was found a few times. The V and J genes are TRBV29-1 and TRBJ2-1; 10 bases line up with TRBD2. The CDR3 sequence is 16 residues long. Unmatched junction bases numbered 12, after V lost 6 bases and J lost 4 bases. Per the germline V gene, CDR1 is SQVTM and CDR2 is ANQGSEA. The CDR3 DNA follows: TGCAGCGTGACTCCCCGGACTAGCGGTCAGTACAATGAGCAGTTCTTC. As protein: CSVTPRTSGQYNEQFF.

The chain employs TRBV12-3 or TRBV12-4 and TRBJ1-2; no clear D gene. The germline V and J ends were trimmed by 5 bases and 4 bases, with 17 bases remaining between them. The CDR3 has 15 amino acids. The CDR3 DNA reads as TGTGCCAGCAGTCCTTATGTCGGTCTCGGCTATGGCTACACCTTC. Translated: CASSPYVGLGYGYTF.

This clonotype appeared a few times. The chain joins TRBV15 to TRBJ2-5, with D unresolved. The CDR3 has 15 amino acids. V was trimmed by 3 bases and J by 4 bases, leaving 15 bases between them. Germline values: CDR1 LNHNV, CDR2 YYDKDF (reference sequence). The CDR3 sequence is CATSRSAHPPETQYF. In DNA, the CDR3 is TGTGCCACCAGCAGGTCGGCCCATCCCCCAGAGACCCAGTACTTC.

V gene TRBV3-1 combines with J gene TRBJ2-3, with D perhaps matching TRBD2 (6 bases). Deletions cut 5 bases from V and 4 bases from J, with 16 bases between. Germline CDR1 reads LGHDT; CDR2 reads YNNKEL (reference sequence). CDR3 length: 15 residues. The CDR3 region has the DNA TGTGCCAGCAGCAAGGCGGGGCCGCGGCCAGATACGCAGTATTTT. Amino acids: CASSKAGPRPDTQYF.

The CDR3 region is CASSQGGQVNTEAFF. The CDR3 DNA is TGTGCCAGCAGCCAGGGGGGACAGGTGAACACTGAAGCTTTCTTT. The J gene is TRBJ1-1, the V gene TRBV4-2; 8 bases map to TRBD1. Germline V gene sequence: CDR1 LGHNA, CDR2 YNFKEQ. The junction had 3 bases not matched to a gene; V was cut back by 3 bases and J by 0 bases. The CDR3 extends over 15 amino acids.

The chain uses TRBV3-1 and TRBJ2-1, with D hard to call. Per germline, CDR1 LGHDT and CDR2 YNNKEL (reference sequence). The germline V and J ends were trimmed by 6 bases and 0 bases, with 12 bases remaining between them. The CDR3 covers 15 residues. CDR3 nucleotides: TGTGCCAGCAGTGACACGGCCGGCTCCTACAATGAGCAGTTCTTC. Residues: CASSDTAGSYNEQFF.

This clonotype was seen a handful of times. The chain uses TRBV29-1 and TRBJ1-6; 7 bases are a match to TRBD1. The V gene's germline CDR1 is SQVTM and CDR2 ANQGSEA. V lost 7 bases, J lost 8 bases, and 8 bases stayed unmatched. The CDR3 length is 13 residues. The CDR3 DNA sequence: TGCAGCGCAGTGACAGGGCAGGATTCACCCCTCCACTTT. This encodes CSAVTGQDSPLHF.